These 9 T cell receptor beta chains were all obtained from the same sample, sequenced in a study of CD8+CD57+ T cells in acquired aplastic anemia. Sequencing was done on patients that had shown CD8+CD57+ cell expansion by flow cytometry. TCR beta VDJ and CDR3 were profiled, and genomic DNA was the template. TCRdb analysed the reads with MiXCR anew, one entry per CDR3 protein. In the table there are more than 150,000 distinct CDR3 sequences, around 48% of which are singletons. Sequencing was carried out using sorted CD4+, CD8+, or CD8+CD57+ T cells (not recorded which) from PBMCs. Source of these receptors: a human donor with aplastic anemia.

At least ten counts were recorded for this clonotype. For the CDR3, the DNA is TGTGCCAGCAGCTTGGCCGGGGGGCAGAACTATGGCTACACCTTC. Translation: CASSLAGGQNYGYTF. The chain is built from TRBV5-6 and TRBJ1-2, with D perhaps TRBD1 (6 bases). Per germline, CDR1 SGHDT and CDR2 YYEEEE. V was pared by 0 bases and J by 2 bases, with 11 bases between. CDR3 length: 15 amino acids.

This clonotype was counted at least ten times. V gene TRBV29-1 combines with J gene TRBJ2-5, with D possibly TRBD1 on 5 matching bases. Germline V CDR1 and CDR2: SQVTM, ANQGSEA. CDR3 length: 14 residues. Trimming left V 1 base short and J 4 bases short, with 13 bases between. Here the CDR3 reads CSVEGQGGLETQYF. In DNA form, the CDR3 reads TGCAGCGTTGAAGGGCAGGGCGGATTAGAGACCCAGTACTTC.

Many counts were recorded for this clonotype. The chain has TRBV7-9 and TRBJ2-5; D call uncertain. Germline V gene data show CDR1 as SEHNR and CDR2 as FQNEAQ (reference sequence). Trimming removed 0 bases at V and 2 bases at J, with 10 bases between. This CDR3 is 15 amino acids long. The CDR3 loop is CASSLAEHSQETQYF. The CDR3 region has the DNA TGTGCCAGCAGCTTAGCGGAACACAGTCAAGAGACCCAGTACTTC.

CDR3 region: CASSYSDRYSNQPQHF. In nucleotides, the CDR3 is TGTGCCAGCAGTTACTCGGATAGGTATAGCAATCAGCCCCAGCATTTT. The rearrangement uses TRBV6-5 and TRBJ1-5; D remains unclear. CDR3 length: 16 amino acids. Germline V gene lookup returns CDR1 MNHEY and CDR2 SVGAGI. The germline V and J ends were trimmed by 0 bases and 0 bases, with 9 bases remaining between them.

This clonotype occurred many times. The CDR3 region has the DNA TGTGCCACCAGCAGAGACAGGGGACCTGGAAACACCATATATTTT. Translating gives CATSRDRGPGNTIYF. V usage is TRBV15 and J usage is TRBJ1-3; D perhaps matches TRBD1 (6 bases). V lost 0 bases and J lost 2, with 8 bases in between. This CDR3 spans 15 amino acids. Looked up from germline, CDR1 is LNHNV and CDR2 is YYDKDF (reference sequence).

This clonotype was found many times. The chain carries TRBV5-1 and TRBJ2-1, with 9 bases lining up with TRBD2. Germline trimming cut 5 bases from V and 1 base from J; bases unmatched to any gene: 10. CDR3 size: 17 residues. The germline CDR1 and CDR2 sequences are SGHRS and YFSETQ. CDR3 sequence (DNA): TGCGCCAGCAGTTCAGGCCCGGGACTAGCTTCCTACAATGAGCAGTTCTTC. This translates into CASSSGPGLASYNEQFF.

This clonotype was detected many times. The chain carries TRBV10-3 and TRBJ2-3; 14 bases agree with TRBD2. Per the germline V gene, CDR1 is ENHRY and CDR2 is SYGVKD. The junction had 3 bases not matched to a gene; V was cut back by 8 bases and J by 5 bases. The CDR3 sequence is 14 residues long. The CDR3 nucleotides are TGTGCCATCGGGGGACTAGCGGGAGAAGATACGCAGTATTTT. It is translated as CAIGGLAGEDTQYF.

The genes are TRBV4-1 and TRBJ2-5; either TRBD1 or TRBD2 may fit D (5 bases each). Trimming pared 1 base from V and 2 bases from J, leaving 11 bases between. Germline V CDR1 and CDR2: MGHRA, YSYEKL. CDR3 length equals 15 residues. In DNA form, the CDR3 reads TGCGCCAGCAGCCAAGGGGGCGGGTGGCAAGAGACCCAGTACTTC. Amino acid sequence: CASSQGGGWQETQYF.

The chain links TRBV19 to TRBJ2-2; D unresolved. The CDR3 totals 13 residues. V was pared by 2 bases and J by 10 bases, with 11 bases between. Germline V gene data show CDR1 as LNHDA and CDR2 as SQIVND (reference sequence). CDR3 residues: CASSISTAEELFF. The DNA for the CDR3 is TGTGCCAGTAGTATAAGTACAGCAGAGGAGCTGTTTTTT.